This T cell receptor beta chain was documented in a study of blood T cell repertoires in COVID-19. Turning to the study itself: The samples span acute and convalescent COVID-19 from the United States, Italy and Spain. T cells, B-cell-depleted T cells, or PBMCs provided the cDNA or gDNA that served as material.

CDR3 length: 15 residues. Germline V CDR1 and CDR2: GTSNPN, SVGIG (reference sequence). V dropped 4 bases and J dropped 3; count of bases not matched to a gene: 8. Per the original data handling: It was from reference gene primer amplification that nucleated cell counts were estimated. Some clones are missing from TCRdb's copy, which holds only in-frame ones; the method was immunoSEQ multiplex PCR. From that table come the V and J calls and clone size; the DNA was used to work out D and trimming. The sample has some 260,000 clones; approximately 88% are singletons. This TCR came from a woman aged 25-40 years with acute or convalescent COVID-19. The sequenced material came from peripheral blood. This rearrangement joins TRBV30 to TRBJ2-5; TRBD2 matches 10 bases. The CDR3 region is CAWTSGSRTKETQYF. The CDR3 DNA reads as TGTGCCTGGACTAGCGGGAGTAGGACTAAAGAGACCCAGTACTTC.